This is a list of T cell receptor beta chains from one sample in a study of T cell responses to AZD1222 COVID-19 vaccine. The table came from immunoSEQ multiplex PCR; TCRdb's copy has only in-frame clones and leaves some out. The sample includes under 100,000 clones, under 95% of them seen just once. The source was peripheral blood, collected on day 0 of MenACWY control vaccination. These receptors came from an adult in good health. The CDR3 runs from the conserved cysteine through the conserved F or W. Fields, in order: CDR3 DNA, CDR3 protein, V gene, J gene, clone size, D gene. A D gene is named only where the DNA matches it firmly. Clone size is stated in some rows and not others, as once, few, many or a class when expanded.

TGCGCCAGCAGTGAGGGAGGAAACCTGTTTTTT	CASSEGGNLFF	TRBV10-2	TRBJ1-4	NA	NA
TGTGCCAGCAGTGTGCGACAGGGGCAAAGCTCACCCCTCCACTTT	CASSVRQGQSSPLHF	TRBV28	TRBJ1-6	NA	TRBD1
TGTGCTAGTGGTTTGGGAACTAGCGGGAACACAGATACGCAGTATTTT	CASGLGTSGNTDTQYF	TRBV12-5	TRBJ2-3	NA	TRBD2
TGTGCTAGTGGTTTATTAGCGGGAATCACAGATACGCAGTATTTT	CASGLLAGITDTQYF	TRBV12-5	TRBJ2-3	NA	TRBD2
TGTGCCAGCAGCGTAGAGGCCGGGACAGTCACAGATACGCAGTATTTT	CASSVEAGTVTDTQYF	TRBV9	TRBJ2-3	NA	TRBD1
TGTGCCAGCAGCTTATCCTCGCAGACAGGCGAGCAGTACTTC	CASSLSSQTGEQYF	TRBV7-8	TRBJ2-7	NA	NA
TGTGCCAGCAGCTTTCGCGATGAGCAGTTCTTC	CASSFRDEQFF	TRBV7-2	TRBJ2-1	NA	NA
TGTGCCAGCAGTTCACCGGTAGCGGGAGGAGAACAAGAGACCCAGTACTTC	CASSSPVAGGEQETQYF	TRBV28	TRBJ2-5	NA	TRBD2
TGTGCCAGCAGTTTAGGGCAGATGGAGACCCAGTACTTC	CASSLGQMETQYF	TRBV12-3/TRBV12-4	TRBJ2-5	NA	NA
TGTGCCACCAGCAGAGGGACAGGGGTCAGCACAGATACGCAGTATTTT	CATSRGTGVSTDTQYF	TRBV15	TRBJ2-3	once	TRBD1
TGTGCCAGCAGCTTTAGCAATCAGCCCCAGCATTTT	CASSFSNQPQHF	TRBV7-9	TRBJ1-5	NA	NA
TGTGCCACCCAGGTCCCATTGAACTATGGCTACACCTTC	CATQVPLNYGYTF	TRBV28	TRBJ1-2	NA	NA
TGTGCCAGCAGTTACTTGAGCGGGGATCAGGAGCAGTACTTC	CASSYLSGDQEQYF	TRBV6-5	TRBJ2-7	once	TRBD2
TGCGCCAGCAGCTTGGGCCTACCTAGCGGGGGGACCGGGGAGCTGTTTTTT	CASSLGLPSGGTGELFF	TRBV5-1	TRBJ2-2	NA	TRBD2
TGTGCCAGCAGTTACTCTCCAGGGGCACATAATTCACCCCTCCACTTT	CASSYSPGAHNSPLHF	TRBV6-5	TRBJ1-6	NA	NA
TGTGCCAGCTCACCAGGCCTAACAGGGCCAGGGTACGAAAAACTGTTTTTT	CASSPGLTGPGYEKLFF	TRBV18	TRBJ1-4	NA	NA
TGTGCCAGCAGCTTAGGGACGCCCGGACAGGGGTTGCTCGAGCAGTACTTC	CASSLGTPGQGLLEQYF	TRBV7-8	TRBJ2-7	NA	TRBD1
TGTGCCAGCAGTGAAGGGCAGGGGGGCCCCTACAATGAGCAGTTCTTC	CASSEGQGGPYNEQFF	TRBV6-1	TRBJ2-1	NA	NA
TGTGCCAGCAGTTACTACAATGAGCAGTTCTTC	CASSYYNEQFF	TRBV12-3/TRBV12-4	TRBJ2-1	NA	NA
TGCGCCAGCAGCTTCCGGACTAACCAAGAGACCCAGTACTTC	CASSFRTNQETQYF	TRBV5-1	TRBJ2-5	NA	NA
TGTGCCAGCAGCCCGTCTAGGGTCCGAATTAATGAGCAGTTCTTC	CASSPSRVRINEQFF	TRBV27	TRBJ2-1	NA	NA
TGCAGTGCTAGTCGGCGGGGGGGCACAGATACGCAGTATTTT	CSASRRGGTDTQYF	TRBV20-1	TRBJ2-3	NA	TRBD2
TGCGCCAGCAGCCAAGATTTCCAGATATACTACGAGCAGTACTTC	CASSQDFQIYYEQYF	TRBV4-1	TRBJ2-7	NA	NA
TGTGCCACCAGTGACGGGACAGATACGCAGTATTTT	CATSDGTDTQYF	TRBV24-1	TRBJ2-3	NA	NA
TGTGCCAGCAGTTTTAACGACAGGGGAGTGACCTTCAATCAGCCCCAGCATTTT	CASSFNDRGVTFNQPQHF	TRBV6-2/TRBV6-3	TRBJ1-5	NA	TRBD1
TGCGCCAGCAGCTTTGAAGCGGCACCGTACAATGAGCAGTTCTTC	CASSFEAAPYNEQFF	TRBV5-1	TRBJ2-1	NA	NA
TGTGCCAGCAGCGGTTCACAGGGGCTTTTTTCCCCCAATACGCAGTATTTT	CASSGSQGLFSPNTQYF	TRBV5-4	TRBJ2-3	NA	TRBD1
TGTGCCAGCAGCTTAGTGGAGCCCGGGGAGCTGTTTTTT	CASSLVEPGELFF	TRBV7-2	TRBJ2-2	NA	NA
TGTGCCAGCTCACCGGGGAATGAGCAGTTCTTC	CASSPGNEQFF	TRBV18	TRBJ2-1	NA	NA
TGTGCCAGTACCACTCAGGGGTATGGCTACACCTTC	CASTTQGYGYTF	TRBV19	TRBJ1-2	NA	NA
TGCAGTGCTAGATCCGGAAACACCATATATTTT	CSARSGNTIYF	TRBV20-1	TRBJ1-3	NA	NA
TGTGCCAGCAGTTTCCGGGCCCTACTGGGGACCCTCCACTTT	CASSFRALLGTLHF	TRBV27	TRBJ1-6	NA	NA